These T cell receptor beta chains were read from a single sample in a study of T-cell memory formation after mild COVID-19. TCRdb re-derived calls from the 5' RACE reads in MiXCR, one entry per CDR3 protein. Of 400,000 to 500,000 distinct CDR3 sequences listed, roughly 24% were seen once; the top ten hold roughly 8.9%. What was sequenced was PBMCs or a T cell subset sorted from them (not recorded which). The receptors here all came from an adult woman who had mild COVID-19 (a few samples of this study predate the infection). Cell type and time point are not known. Both conserved end residues are part of each CDR3. A D gene is named only where the DNA matches it firmly. For some rows the clone size is stated as once, few or many, or as a class when expanded; others skip it.

CDR3nt,CDR3aa,d_gene,abundance,v_gene,j_gene
TGTGCCAGCAGTGGTTGGAGGGATACGCAGTATTTT,CASSGWRDTQYF,-,-,TRBV12-3/TRBV12-4,TRBJ2-3
TGTGCCACCAGCAGAGTGCGGGGCACCCAAGAGACCCAGTACTTC,CATSRVRGTQETQYF,-,few,TRBV15,TRBJ2-5
TGCGCCAGCAGCGCCCCAGGGACAGGGGTATCCTACGAGCAGTACTTC,CASSAPGTGVSYEQYF,TRBD1,once,TRBV5-1,TRBJ2-7
TGCAGTGCTCCCGACAGGGGAGGTAACTATGGCTACACCTTC,CSAPDRGGNYGYTF,TRBD1,few,TRBV20-1,TRBJ1-2
TGTGCCATCAGTGAGGGGCGGATTCGTGAAGCTTTCTTT,CAISEGRIREAFF,-,-,TRBV10-3,TRBJ1-1
TGTGCCAGCAGTTCCTCCCTACAGGGGGCTGGGGCCAACGTCCTGACTTTC,CASSSSLQGAGANVLTF,TRBD1,-,TRBV28,TRBJ2-6
TGCAGTCCCGGGACTAGGAGCCACTACAATGAGCAGTTCTTC,CSPGTRSHYNEQFF,TRBD2,few,TRBV20-1,TRBJ2-1
TGTGCCACCAGTGATGGGACAGCTAACTATGGCTACACCTTC,CATSDGTANYGYTF,TRBD1,few,TRBV24-1,TRBJ1-2
TGTGCCTGGAGGGGCGGGAGTGATGAGCAGTTCTTC,CAWRGGSDEQFF,TRBD2,-,TRBV30,TRBJ2-1
TGTGCCAGCAGCGCCGGGACAGAATACTACGAGCAGTACTTC,CASSAGTEYYEQYF,TRBD1,-,TRBV9,TRBJ2-7
TGTGCCAGCAGTTACAGCCGCCCGGTTAAGGGGCAGTCCTATGGCTACACCTTC,CASSYSRPVKGQSYGYTF,-,-,TRBV6-5,TRBJ1-2
TGCGCCAGCAGTGAGCCTCCGGGGCTTAATTCACCCCTCCACTTT,CASSEPPGLNSPLHF,-,few,TRBV10-2,TRBJ1-6
TGCAGTGCCCCTCGAGGTAGAACTGAGCAGTTCTTC,CSAPRGRTEQFF,-,few,TRBV20-1,TRBJ2-1
TGTGCCAGCAGCCGCGGGAGACAGGGGATGCAGTACGAGCAGTACTTC,CASSRGRQGMQYEQYF,-,-,TRBV12-3/TRBV12-4,TRBJ2-7
TGCGCCAGCAGCCCCGGGACTAGCGGGAGACGAGATACGCAGTATTTT,CASSPGTSGRRDTQYF,TRBD2,few,TRBV4-3,TRBJ2-3
TGTGCCAGCAGCTTATCTACTCCTGGGGCCAACGTCCTGACTTTC,CASSLSTPGANVLTF,-,-,TRBV7-9,TRBJ2-6
TGTGCCAGCAGCCAGCCTGTTCGGGACGGGGCCAACGTCCTGACTTTC,CASSQPVRDGANVLTF,-,-,TRBV4-2,TRBJ2-6
TGCAGCGTTGCAGTTGCCAACTATGGCTACACCTTC,CSVAVANYGYTF,-,few,TRBV29-1,TRBJ1-2
TGCAGCGTTGAAGAGACTAGGCGACTGGAGACCCAGTACTTC,CSVEETRRLETQYF,-,few,TRBV29-1,TRBJ2-5
TGTGCCAGCAGCTCTACCGGGACTAGCGGGGGAGGGGCAGAGACCCAGTACTTC,CASSSTGTSGGGAETQYF,TRBD2,-,TRBV5-6,TRBJ2-5
TGTGCCAGCAGCCCGCTAGCGGCGAACACCGGGGAGCTGTTTTTT,CASSPLAANTGELFF,TRBD2,many,TRBV5-5,TRBJ2-2
TGTGCCAGCACCGCCCCGCGGAGTGAGGTCGGGAAGTACAATGAGCAGTTCTTC,CASTAPRSEVGKYNEQFF,-,few,TRBV7-9,TRBJ2-1
TGTGCCAGCAGTGACCGGACAGAAGGAAGTCGTCGCGGGCAGTACTTC,CASSDRTEGSRRGQYF,-,-,TRBV6-2/TRBV6-3,TRBJ2-7